This T cell receptor beta chain was documented in a study of beta chain features in type 1 diabetes. This clone was counted only a few times. The antigen is not known. Sequenced material consisted of expressed TCRB transcripts (all of the isolated RNA was reverse transcribed). Assay: immunoSEQ multiplex PCR; the TCRdb copy retains only in-frame clones and omits some. The table shows 300,000 or so clones, with approximately 9.7% occurring only once. Study-wide findings and caveats: For Type 1 diabetes patients, all four CD4+ subsets carried TCRB CDR3s that were moderately but significantly shorter.

Sequencing input: central memory CD4+ T cells from blood. The TCR originated in a man aged 25-45 years with type 1 diabetes.

In DNA form, the CDR3 reads TGTGCCAGCAGCGATGGGACGGGTACCTACGAGCAGTACTTC. This encodes CASSDGTGTYEQYF. This chain joins TRBV11-2 and TRBJ2-7; D assignment may be TRBD1 or TRBD2 (5 bases each). CDR3 length: 14 amino acids. Germline V lookup: CDR1 SGHAT, CDR2 FQNNGV. Trimming stripped 5 bases from V and 2 bases from J, with 13 bases between.